This T cell receptor beta chain appears in the sequencing data of a study of T cell responses to AZD1222 COVID-19 vaccine. Overall study context: Pooling was applied to second doses at about 4 or about 12 weeks.

Comments on this clone: What it recognizes is unknown.

The assay was immunoSEQ multiplex PCR, and TCRdb's table has in-frame clones only and misses some. The sample yields over 85,000 clones, about nine tenths seen once. Study results and caveats: There were repertoire samples only from the period after the peak T cell response. Clonal diversity may have been underestimated, and the donors were mostly white British, with more females than males. Baseline seropositives among AZD1222 recipients totaled only 5 or 6.

The specimen comprised peripheral blood, sampled on day 0 of AZD1222 vaccination. The TCR originated in an adult in good health.

The CDR3 loop is CASSLAGGEEKLFF. The CDR3 DNA follows: TGCGCCAGCAGCTTGGCGGGGGGCGAAGAAAAACTGTTTTTT. The rearrangement uses TRBV5-1 and TRBJ1-4, with TRBD1 as a possible D gene (6 bases). CDR3 size: 14 residues. In germline, CDR1 is SGHRS, CDR2 YFSETQ. Trimming removed 0 bases from V and 8 bases from J, with 11 bases in between.